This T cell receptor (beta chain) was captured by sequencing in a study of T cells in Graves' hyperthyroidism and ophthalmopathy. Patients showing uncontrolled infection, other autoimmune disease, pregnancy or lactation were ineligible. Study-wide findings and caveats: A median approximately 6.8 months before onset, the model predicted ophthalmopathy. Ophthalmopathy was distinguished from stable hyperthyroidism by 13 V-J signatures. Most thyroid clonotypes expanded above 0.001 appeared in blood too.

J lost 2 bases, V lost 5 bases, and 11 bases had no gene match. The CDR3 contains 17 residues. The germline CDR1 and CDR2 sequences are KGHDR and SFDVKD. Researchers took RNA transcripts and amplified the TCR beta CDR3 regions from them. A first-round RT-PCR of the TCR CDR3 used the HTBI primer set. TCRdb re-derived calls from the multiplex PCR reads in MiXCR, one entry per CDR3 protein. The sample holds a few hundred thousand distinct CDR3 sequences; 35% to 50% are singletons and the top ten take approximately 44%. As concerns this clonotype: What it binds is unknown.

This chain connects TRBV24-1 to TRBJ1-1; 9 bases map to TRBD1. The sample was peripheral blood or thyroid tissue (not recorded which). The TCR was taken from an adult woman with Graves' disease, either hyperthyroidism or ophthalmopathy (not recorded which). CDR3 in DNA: TGTGCCACCAGTGCCACAGGGGGCGGCACGGGAAACACTGAAGCTTTCTTT. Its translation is CATSATGGGTGNTEAFF.